The rows below give T cell receptor beta chains drawn from one sample of a study of graft-versus-host responses after intestinal transplantation. The method was immunoSEQ multiplex PCR; TCRdb's version includes in-frame clones alone and lacks a portion of them. The repertoire has roughly 100,000 clones, approximately 93% of them found once; the top ten carry 1% to 1.5%. Their cognate antigens are unknown. The source material was unstimulated CD8+ T cells sorted from spleen or lymph node cells, sampled before intestinal transplant. The receptors originated from a human donor who received an intestinal transplant. CDR3s include the opening cysteine and the closing phenylalanine or tryptophan. Each record gives: V gene, D gene, J gene, clone size, CDR3 protein, CDR3 DNA. D genes are given only for firm matches. Not every row has a clone size; where given, it reads once, few, many or a size class.

v_call: TRBV27; d_call: .; j_call: TRBJ2-5; clone_size: .; cdr3_aa: CASSQPGSPERKETQYF; cdr3_nt: TGTGCCAGCAGTCAACCAGGGAGCCCGGAGAGGAAAGAGACCCAGTACTTC
v_call: TRBV7-8; d_call: TRBD2; j_call: TRBJ2-1; clone_size: once; cdr3_aa: CASSFSGTSGGNEQFF; cdr3_nt: TGTGCCAGCAGCTTCTCCGGGACTAGCGGGGGCAATGAGCAGTTCTTC
v_call: TRBV7-2; d_call: .; j_call: TRBJ1-1; clone_size: .; cdr3_aa: CASRLTRGNTEAFF; cdr3_nt: TGTGCCAGCAGATTAACCAGGGGTAACACTGAAGCTTTCTTT
v_call: TRBV9; d_call: TRBD2; j_call: TRBJ2-5; clone_size: .; cdr3_aa: CASSGSLAAQQETQYF; cdr3_nt: TGTGCCAGCAGCGGATCCCTAGCGGCCCAGCAAGAGACCCAGTACTTC
v_call: TRBV4-1; d_call: TRBD2; j_call: TRBJ2-5; clone_size: .; cdr3_aa: CASSHRLADQETQYF; cdr3_nt: TGCGCCAGCAGCCACCGACTAGCGGACCAAGAGACCCAGTACTTC
v_call: TRBV7-9; d_call: .; j_call: TRBJ1-1; clone_size: .; cdr3_aa: CASSLGDGLNTEAFF; cdr3_nt: TGTGCCAGCAGCTTAGGCGACGGCTTGAACACTGAAGCTTTCTTT
v_call: TRBV29-1; d_call: TRBD1; j_call: TRBJ1-2; clone_size: .; cdr3_aa: CSVTGANYGYTF; cdr3_nt: TGCAGCGTCACAGGGGCCAACTATGGCTACACCTTC
v_call: TRBV27; d_call: .; j_call: TRBJ2-7; clone_size: .; cdr3_aa: CASSLGSGFFKWF; cdr3_nt: TGTGCCAGCAGTTTAGGTTCAGGATTTTTTAAATGGTTC
v_call: TRBV6-1; d_call: TRBD1; j_call: TRBJ1-2; clone_size: .; cdr3_aa: CASSTTGWYGYTF; cdr3_nt: TGTGCCAGCAGTACGACAGGGTGGTATGGCTACACCTTC
v_call: TRBV10-1; d_call: .; j_call: TRBJ2-2; clone_size: few; cdr3_aa: CASSDSPTGELFF; cdr3_nt: TGCGCCAGCAGTGACTCCCCTACCGGGGAGCTGTTTTTT
v_call: TRBV10-2; d_call: TRBD1; j_call: TRBJ1-5; clone_size: .; cdr3_aa: CASKAEGAPSNQPQHF; cdr3_nt: TGCGCCAGCAAGGCAGAGGGGGCACCAAGCAATCAGCCCCAGCATTTT
v_call: TRBV30; d_call: .; j_call: TRBJ2-7; clone_size: .; cdr3_aa: CAWSGVGAQYF; cdr3_nt: TGTGCCTGGAGTGGTGTGGGGGCGCAGTACTTC
v_call: TRBV15; d_call: TRBD2; j_call: TRBJ2-1; clone_size: once; cdr3_aa: CATSSTAGGEMYEQFF; cdr3_nt: TGTGCCACCAGCTCAACGGCGGGGGGCGAGATGTATGAGCAGTTCTTC
v_call: TRBV9; d_call: TRBD1; j_call: TRBJ1-2; clone_size: few; cdr3_aa: CASSPLQGATNYGYTF; cdr3_nt: TGTGCCAGCAGCCCGCTACAGGGGGCGACTAACTATGGCTACACCTTC
v_call: TRBV29-1; d_call: .; j_call: TRBJ2-2; clone_size: .; cdr3_aa: CSGVSSSSGELFF; cdr3_nt: TGCAGCGGCGTGAGTAGTAGCTCTGGGGAGCTGTTTTTT
v_call: TRBV4-1; d_call: .; j_call: TRBJ2-5; clone_size: once; cdr3_aa: CASSQGITRETQYF; cdr3_nt: TGCGCCAGCAGCCAAGGGATTACTCGAGAGACCCAGTACTTC
v_call: TRBV27; d_call: .; j_call: TRBJ1-2; clone_size: .; cdr3_aa: CASSLTSGYGYTF; cdr3_nt: TGTGCCAGCAGTCTGACGAGCGGCTATGGCTACACCTTC
v_call: TRBV11-2; d_call: TRBD2; j_call: TRBJ2-3; clone_size: .; cdr3_aa: CASSLVTLSGGGLTDTQYF; cdr3_nt: TGTGCCAGCAGCTTAGTTACATTAAGCGGGGGCGGGTTGACAGATACGCAGTATTTT
v_call: TRBV10-3; d_call: TRBD2; j_call: TRBJ2-7; clone_size: .; cdr3_aa: CAISPTSGGYEQYF; cdr3_nt: TGTGCCATCAGTCCAACTAGCGGGGGGTACGAGCAGTACTTC
v_call: TRBV27; d_call: .; j_call: TRBJ2-3; clone_size: once; cdr3_aa: CASRLAARTDTQYF; cdr3_nt: TGTGCCAGCAGATTAGCGGCCCGCACAGATACGCAGTATTTT
v_call: TRBV4-1; d_call: TRBD2; j_call: TRBJ2-3; clone_size: .; cdr3_aa: CASSQESGGTDTQYF; cdr3_nt: TGCGCCAGCAGCCAAGAGAGCGGGGGTACAGATACGCAGTATTTT
v_call: TRBV7-9; d_call: .; j_call: TRBJ2-7; clone_size: .; cdr3_aa: CASSPEWSSYEQYF; cdr3_nt: TGTGCCAGCAGCCCAGAGTGGAGCTCCTACGAGCAGTACTTC
v_call: TRBV27; d_call: .; j_call: TRBJ2-1; clone_size: once; cdr3_aa: CASSPGTFSYNEQFF; cdr3_nt: TGTGCCAGCAGTCCAGGGACCTTCTCCTACAATGAGCAGTTCTTC
v_call: TRBV4-1; d_call: .; j_call: TRBJ2-3; clone_size: .; cdr3_aa: CASSQDPPYSALGTQYF; cdr3_nt: TGCGCCAGCAGCCAAGATCCACCATATTCAGCTTTAGGTACGCAGTATTTT
v_call: TRBV4-1; d_call: .; j_call: TRBJ1-6; clone_size: .; cdr3_aa: CASSQLLKWGINSPLHF; cdr3_nt: TGCGCCAGCAGCCAATTACTTAAATGGGGGATCAATTCACCCCTCCACTTT
v_call: TRBV7-9; d_call: .; j_call: TRBJ1-2; clone_size: .; cdr3_aa: CASSSIGLGDYGYTF; cdr3_nt: TGTGCCAGCAGCTCGATTGGGCTTGGGGACTATGGCTACACCTTC
v_call: TRBV15; d_call: .; j_call: TRBJ2-5; clone_size: .; cdr3_aa: CATKPGQQETQYF; cdr3_nt: TGTGCCACGAAACCGGGACAACAAGAGACCCAGTACTTC
v_call: TRBV21-1; d_call: .; j_call: TRBJ1-1; clone_size: .; cdr3_aa: CASSKEGTEKNTEAFF; cdr3_nt: TGTGCCAGCAGCAAAGAAGGGACAGAAAAGAACACTGAAGCTTTCTTT